This T cell receptor (beta chain) was captured by sequencing in a study of OX40 agonist ivuxolimab in advanced cancers. Whole-study context: Past anti-PD-1, anti-PD-L1 or anti-CTLA-4 therapy was accepted, and roughly 40% had received some.

Generated by immunoSEQ multiplex PCR, the TCRdb table keeps only in-frame clones and is missing some. The sample gives about 110,000 clones, roughly 90% of which show up once; less than 0.35% is in the top ten. The CDR3 is 16 amino acids. Trimming took off 4 bases at V and 4 bases at J, with 20 bases between the two ends. Germline V gene lookup returns CDR1 MGHRA and CDR2 YSYEKL. This clone is a singleton in its sample. The chain carries TRBV4-1 and TRBJ2-7, with D possibly matching TRBD1 (6 bases). The sample was CD4+ or CD8+ T cells sorted from blood, taken in a trial of the OX40 agonist ivuxolimab. The sequence derives from an adult with an advanced solid tumor such as melanoma, head and neck, liver or kidney cancer. CDR3 DNA: TGCGCCAGCAGCCCCCTCTTAGGACAGCGGAAGTACGAGCAGTACTTC. Translation: CASSPLLGQRKYEQYF.